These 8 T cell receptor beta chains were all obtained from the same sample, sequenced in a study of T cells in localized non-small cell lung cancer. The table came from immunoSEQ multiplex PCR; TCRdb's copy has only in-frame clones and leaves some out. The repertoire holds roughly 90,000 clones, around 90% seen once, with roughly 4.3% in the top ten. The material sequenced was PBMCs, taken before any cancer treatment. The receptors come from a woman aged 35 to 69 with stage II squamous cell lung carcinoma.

The CDR3, as DNA: TGTGCCAGCAACCGCGGCGGGAGCCTTAACTATGGCTACACCTTC. It is translated as CASNRGGSLNYGYTF. J is TRBJ1-2 and V is TRBV27; D unclear. The CDR3 spans 15 residues. The germline CDR1 and CDR2 sequences are MNHEY and SMNVEV (reference sequence). Trimming left V 7 bases short and J 1 base short, with 16 bases between.

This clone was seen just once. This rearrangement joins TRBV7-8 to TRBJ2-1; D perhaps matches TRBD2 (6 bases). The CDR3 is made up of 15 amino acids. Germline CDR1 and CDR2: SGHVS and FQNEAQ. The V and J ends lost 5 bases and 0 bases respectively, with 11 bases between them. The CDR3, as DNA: TGTGCCAGCAGCCCCCGGGGGAGCTCCTACAATGAGCAGTTCTTC. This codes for CASSPRGSSYNEQFF. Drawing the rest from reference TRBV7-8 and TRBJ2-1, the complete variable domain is GAGVSQSPRYKVAKRGQDVALRCDPISGHVSLFWYQQALGQGPEFLTYFQNEAQLDKSGLPSDRFFAERPEGSVSTLKIQRTQQEDSAVYLCASSPRGSSYNEQFFGPGTRLTVL.

CDR3 DNA: TGTGCCAGCGAGGCGGGGTCTAATTCACCCCTCCACTTT. Encoded protein: CASEAGSNSPLHF. The chain employs TRBV6-6 and TRBJ1-6; unclear D gene. The germline CDR1 and CDR2 sequences are MNHNY and SVGAGI (reference sequence). V lost 8 bases, J lost 6 bases, and 11 bases lay in between. The CDR3 loop spans 13 amino acids.

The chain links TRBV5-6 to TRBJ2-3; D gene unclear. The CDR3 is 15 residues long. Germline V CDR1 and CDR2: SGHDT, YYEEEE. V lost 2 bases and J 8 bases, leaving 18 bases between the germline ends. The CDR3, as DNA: TGTGCCAGCAGCTTCTGGAGAGCGATTGGTGGTACGCAGTATTTT. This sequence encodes CASSFWRAIGGTQYF.

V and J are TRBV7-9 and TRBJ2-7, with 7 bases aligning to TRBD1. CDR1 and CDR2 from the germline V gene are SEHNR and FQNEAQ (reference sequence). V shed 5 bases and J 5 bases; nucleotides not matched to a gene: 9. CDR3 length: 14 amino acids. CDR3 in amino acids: CASSTTGENDEQYF. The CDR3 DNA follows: TGTGCCAGCAGCACCACAGGGGAAAACGACGAGCAGTACTTC.

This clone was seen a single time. In DNA, the CDR3 is TGTGCCAGCAGTCCGGCAGGGAGTTCTTATGGCTACACCTTC. This sequence encodes CASSPAGSSYGYTF. This chain uses TRBV6-4 with TRBJ1-2; the D gene is possibly TRBD1 (5 bases). V lost 5 bases and J lost 5, with 15 bases in between. The CDR3 is made up of 14 amino acids. Germline CDR1 reads MRHNA; CDR2 reads SNTAGT.

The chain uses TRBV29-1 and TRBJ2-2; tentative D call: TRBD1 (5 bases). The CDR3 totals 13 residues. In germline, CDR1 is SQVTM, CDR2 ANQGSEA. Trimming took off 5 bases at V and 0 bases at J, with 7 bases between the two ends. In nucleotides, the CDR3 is TGCAGCGTTAGGACATCGAACACCGGGGAGCTGTTTTTT. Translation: CSVRTSNTGELFF.

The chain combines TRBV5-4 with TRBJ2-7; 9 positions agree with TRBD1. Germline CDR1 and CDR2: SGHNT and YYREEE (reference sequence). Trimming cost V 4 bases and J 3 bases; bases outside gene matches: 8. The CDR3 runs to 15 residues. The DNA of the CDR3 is TGTGCCAGCAGCGCCCGGACAGGGGCTATCTACGAGCAGTACTTC. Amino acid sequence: CASSARTGAIYEQYF.